The rows below give T cell receptor beta chains drawn from one sample of a study of CD8+ T cells in alopecia areata. The table came from immunoSEQ multiplex PCR; TCRdb's copy has only in-frame clones and leaves some out. The sample includes 200,000 or so clones, more than 30% of them seen just once. This material consisted of CD4+ T cells sorted from blood, taken at approximately week 30, from a patient treated with tofacitinib. These receptors were obtained from a human donor with alopecia areata. Each CDR3 is given with its conserved first and last residue. A D gene is named only where the DNA matches it firmly. The listing skips clone size in some rows; elsewhere it reads once, few, many or a size class.

TRBV29-1	NA	NA	TRBJ1-1	CSGNRVTEAFF	TGCAGCGGGAACAGGGTCACTGAAGCTTTCTTT
TRBV27	NA	NA	TRBJ2-1	CASSLRLGAGHNEQFF	TGTGCCAGCAGTTTAAGGTTAGGGGCAGGGCACAATGAGCAGTTCTTC
TRBV5-1	TRBD2	NA	TRBJ2-7	CASSLEARGAYEQYF	TGCGCCAGCAGCTTGGAGGCGCGGGGGGCCTACGAGCAGTACTTC
TRBV23-1	TRBD2	NA	TRBJ2-1	CASSQSGGGGSYNEQFF	TGCGCCAGCAGTCAATCGGGAGGCGGGGGGTCCTACAATGAGCAGTTCTTC
TRBV7-2	NA	NA	TRBJ2-1	CASSFARTEQFF	TGTGCCAGCAGCTTCGCCCGGACAGAGCAGTTCTTC
TRBV7-2	TRBD1	few	TRBJ2-7	CASSFSGTGVREQYF	TGTGCCAGCAGCTTTTCCGGGACAGGGGTAAGGGAGCAGTACTTC
TRBV10-3	NA	NA	TRBJ2-3	CASQPPGDTQYF	TGTGCCTCACAACCGCCCGGGGATACGCAGTATTTT
TRBV29-1	NA	few	TRBJ1-1	CSADGDTEAFF	TGCAGCGCAGACGGGGACACTGAAGCTTTCTTT
TRBV2	NA	NA	TRBJ2-6	CASRFKGGANVLTF	TGTGCCAGCAGATTCAAGGGAGGGGCCAACGTCCTGACTTTC
TRBV19	TRBD2	NA	TRBJ2-7	CASSPGGNEQYF	TGTGCCAGTAGTCCGGGGGGAAACGAGCAGTACTTC
TRBV7-9	TRBD1	NA	TRBJ1-2	CASSRSGQGHYGYTF	TGTGCCAGCAGCCGGTCGGGACAGGGGCACTATGGCTACACCTTC
TRBV6-6	NA	NA	TRBJ1-5	CASSGTPAVDQPQHF	TGTGCCAGCAGTGGGACCCCAGCGGTGGATCAGCCCCAGCATTTT
TRBV5-1	NA	NA	TRBJ1-1	CASSLARGRWNTEAFF	TGCGCCAGCAGCTTGGCCAGGGGAAGGTGGAACACTGAAGCTTTCTTT
TRBV6-6	TRBD1	NA	TRBJ1-1	CASSPRTGKNTEAFF	TGTGCCAGCAGTCCTCGGACAGGGAAGAACACTGAAGCTTTCTTT
TRBV30	TRBD1	NA	TRBJ1-5	CAWSPPGGHQPQHF	TGTGCCTGGAGTCCTCCAGGGGGTCATCAGCCCCAGCATTTT
TRBV30	NA	few	TRBJ1-1	CAWKHDLMNTEAFF	TGTGCCTGGAAGCACGATCTCATGAACACTGAAGCTTTCTTT
TRBV6-5	TRBD2	NA	TRBJ2-5	CASSRTSVQETQYF	TGTGCCAGCAGTAGGACTAGCGTTCAAGAGACCCAGTACTTC
TRBV29-1	TRBD2	NA	TRBJ2-1	CSVGGGTSGSGNEQFF	TGCAGCGTTGGTGGGGGGACTAGCGGGAGCGGCAATGAGCAGTTCTTC
TRBV2	NA	NA	TRBJ2-7	CASSRLGFYEQYF	TGTGCCAGCAGTAGATTGGGGTTTTACGAGCAGTACTTC
TRBV7-2	TRBD1	few	TRBJ1-2	CASSYGTGDGYTF	TGTGCCAGCAGCTATGGGACAGGTGATGGCTACACCTTC
TRBV4-1	TRBD2	few	TRBJ2-5	CASSQIAGGLETQYF	TGCGCCAGCAGCCAAATAGCGGGAGGGTTGGAGACCCAGTACTTC
TRBV11-2	NA	few	TRBJ2-1	CASSSFRGSYNEQFF	TGTGCCAGCAGCTCTTTCCGGGGCTCCTACAATGAGCAGTTCTTC
TRBV5-1	NA	NA	TRBJ2-3	CASKQSSTDTQYF	TGCGCCAGCAAACAATCTAGCACAGATACGCAGTATTTT
TRBV6-1	NA	few	TRBJ2-3	CASSEALTDTQYF	TGTGCCAGCAGTGAAGCGTTGACAGATACGCAGTATTTT
TRBV14	NA	NA	TRBJ2-3	CASSQDLGGHLTRGDTQYF	TGTGCCAGCAGCCAAGATCTCGGTGGCCACCTCACACGCGGGGATACGCAGTATTTT
TRBV10-1	NA	NA	TRBJ1-1	CASSESTGQPKAFF	TGCGCCAGCAGTGAGTCGACGGGCCAGCCTAAAGCTTTCTTT
TRBV7-6	TRBD1	NA	TRBJ1-1	CASSLWWDRVNTEAFF	TGTGCCAGCAGCTTATGGTGGGACAGGGTGAACACTGAAGCTTTCTTT
TRBV29-1	NA	NA	TRBJ1-2	CSVGTSSNYGYTF	TGCAGCGTTGGGACGTCAAGTAACTATGGCTACACCTTC
TRBV15	TRBD1	NA	TRBJ2-3	CATSLGQGQDTQYF	TGTGCCACCAGCCTGGGACAGGGGCAAGATACGCAGTATTTT
TRBV11-1	TRBD2	NA	TRBJ2-5	CASSRRTSGIWETQYF	TGTGCCAGCAGCCGTAGGACTAGCGGGATCTGGGAGACCCAGTACTTC
TRBV5-1	TRBD1	NA	TRBJ2-4	CASSSRDSGNIQYF	TGCGCCAGCAGCTCTAGGGACAGTGGGAACATTCAGTACTTC
TRBV30	TRBD1	NA	TRBJ1-2	CAWSVQGTGVGYGYTF	TGTGCCTGGAGTGTACAGGGGACAGGGGTTGGCTATGGCTACACCTTC
TRBV7-9	TRBD1	NA	TRBJ2-6	CASSWQPGQGPGANVLTF	TGTGCCAGCAGCTGGCAGCCGGGACAGGGGCCGGGGGCCAACGTCCTGACTTTC
TRBV30	NA	NA	TRBJ1-5	CAWSVLDSNQPQHF	TGTGCCTGGAGTGTACTGGATAGCAATCAGCCCCAGCATTTT
TRBV4-2	TRBD2	few	TRBJ2-1	CASSQEASGSNEQFF	TGTGCCAGCAGCCAAGAAGCCAGCGGGAGTAATGAGCAGTTCTTC
TRBV18	NA	few	TRBJ1-4	CASSPRDIATNEKLFF	TGTGCCAGCTCACCACGGGACATCGCAACTAATGAAAAACTGTTTTTT
TRBV7-8	TRBD2	NA	TRBJ2-7	CASRMGGEQYF	TGTGCCAGCAGGATGGGAGGGGAGCAGTACTTC
TRBV6-5	NA	NA	TRBJ2-5	CASSYSGQQETQYF	TGTGCCAGCAGTTACTCCGGTCAGCAAGAGACCCAGTACTTC
TRBV5-1	NA	few	TRBJ2-7	CASSLGGGSYEQYF	TGCGCCAGCAGCTTGGGGGGCGGCTCCTACGAGCAGTACTTC
TRBV5-1	TRBD2	once	TRBJ2-7	CASSKTLAGARKGEQYF	TGCGCCAGCAGTAAAACCCTAGCGGGAGCGAGGAAGGGGGAGCAGTACTTC
TRBV7-6	TRBD1	NA	TRBJ2-4	CASSPDRDINIQYF	TGTGCCAGCAGCCCGGACAGGGACATTAACATTCAGTACTTC
TRBV5-1	NA	NA	TRBJ2-2	CASVGDGRYTGELFF	TGCGCCAGTGTAGGGGACGGGCGATACACCGGGGAGCTGTTTTTT
TRBV5-6	NA	few	TRBJ1-5	CASSLPRQPQHF	TGTGCCAGCAGCCTCCCCCGGCAGCCCCAGCATTTT
TRBV2	NA	NA	TRBJ2-7	CANSQQGSEQYF	TGTGCCAACTCGCAACAGGGAAGCGAGCAGTACTTC
TRBV6-6	NA	NA	TRBJ2-6	CASSRELSGANVLTF	TGTGCCAGCAGCCGAGAGTTGTCTGGGGCCAACGTCCTGACTTTC
TRBV25-1	TRBD1	few	TRBJ2-2	CASSDRGRVLFF	TGTGCCAGCAGCGACAGGGGACGGGTGCTGTTTTTT
TRBV11-2	TRBD2	NA	TRBJ2-2	CAGLTSGRGTGELFF	TGTGCCGGACTGACTAGCGGGCGCGGCACCGGGGAGCTGTTTTTT
TRBV9	NA	NA	TRBJ1-5	CASSQVGSNQPQHF	TGTGCCAGCAGCCAAGTAGGGAGCAATCAGCCCCAGCATTTT
TRBV4-1	NA	few	TRBJ2-7	CASSQDLADSRYEQYF	TGCGCCAGCAGCCAAGACTTGGCGGACTCCCGCTACGAGCAGTACTTC
TRBV6-1	NA	few	TRBJ1-5	CASSGDSNQPQHF	TGTGCCAGCTCAGGGGATAGCAATCAGCCCCAGCATTTT
TRBV29-1	TRBD1	NA	TRBJ2-7	CSVEDRDRTYEQYF	TGCAGCGTTGAAGATCGGGACAGGACCTACGAGCAGTACTTC
TRBV30	NA	NA	TRBJ2-2	CAWSPQTTGELFF	TGTGCCTGGAGTCCCCAGACCACCGGGGAGCTGTTTTTT